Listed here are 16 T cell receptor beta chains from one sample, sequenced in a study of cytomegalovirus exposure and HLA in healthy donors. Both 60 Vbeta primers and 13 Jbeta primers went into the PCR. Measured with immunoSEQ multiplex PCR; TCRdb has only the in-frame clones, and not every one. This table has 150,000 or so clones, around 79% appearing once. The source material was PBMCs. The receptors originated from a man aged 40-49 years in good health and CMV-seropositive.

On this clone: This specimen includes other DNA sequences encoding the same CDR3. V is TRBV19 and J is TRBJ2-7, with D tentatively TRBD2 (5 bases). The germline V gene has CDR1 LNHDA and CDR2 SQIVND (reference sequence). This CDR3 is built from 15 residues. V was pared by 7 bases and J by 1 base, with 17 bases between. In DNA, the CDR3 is TGTGCCAGTACTCTAAAGGCGAGCGGATCCTACGAGCAGTACTTC. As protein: CASTLKASGSYEQYF.

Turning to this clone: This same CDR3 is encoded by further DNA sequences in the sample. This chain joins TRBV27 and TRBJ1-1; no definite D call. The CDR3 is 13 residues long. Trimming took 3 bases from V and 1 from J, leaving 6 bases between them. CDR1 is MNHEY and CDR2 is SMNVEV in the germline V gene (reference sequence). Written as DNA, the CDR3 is TGTGCCAGCAGTTTTCGGAGGAACACTGAAGCTTTCTTT. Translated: CASSFRRNTEAFF.

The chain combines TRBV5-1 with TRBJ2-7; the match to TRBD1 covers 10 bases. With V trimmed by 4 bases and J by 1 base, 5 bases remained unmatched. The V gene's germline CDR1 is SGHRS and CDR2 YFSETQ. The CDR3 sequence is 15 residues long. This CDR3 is CASSRGTGDSYEQYF. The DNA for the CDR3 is TGCGCCAGCAGCCGAGGGACAGGGGATTCCTACGAGCAGTACTTC.

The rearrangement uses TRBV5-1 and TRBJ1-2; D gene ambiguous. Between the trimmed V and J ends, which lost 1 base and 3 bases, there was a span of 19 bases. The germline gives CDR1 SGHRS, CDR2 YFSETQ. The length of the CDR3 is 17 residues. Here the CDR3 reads CASSLRGISAADYGYTF. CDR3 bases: TGCGCCAGCAGCTTGCGGGGAATAAGCGCAGCCGACTATGGCTACACCTTC.

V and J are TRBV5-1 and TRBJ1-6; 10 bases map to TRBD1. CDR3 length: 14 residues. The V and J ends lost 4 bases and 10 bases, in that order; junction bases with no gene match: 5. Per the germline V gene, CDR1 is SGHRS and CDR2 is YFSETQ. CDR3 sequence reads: CASSPGQGESPLHF. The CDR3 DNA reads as TGCGCCAGCAGCCCCGGACAGGGGGAATCACCCCTCCACTTT.

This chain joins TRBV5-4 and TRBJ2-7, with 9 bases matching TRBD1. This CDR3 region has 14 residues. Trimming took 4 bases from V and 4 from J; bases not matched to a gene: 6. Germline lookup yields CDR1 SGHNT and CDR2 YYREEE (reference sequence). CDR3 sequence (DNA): TGTGCCAGCAGCAGCCGGGACAGGGCTTACGAGCAGTACTTC. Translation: CASSSRDRAYEQYF.

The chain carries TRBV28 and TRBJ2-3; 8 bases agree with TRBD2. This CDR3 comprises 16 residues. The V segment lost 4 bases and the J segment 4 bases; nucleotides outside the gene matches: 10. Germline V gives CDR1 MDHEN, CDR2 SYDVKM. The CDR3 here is CASSSRGLAGADTQYF. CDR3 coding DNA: TGTGCCAGCAGTTCTCGAGGACTAGCTGGGGCAGATACGCAGTATTTT. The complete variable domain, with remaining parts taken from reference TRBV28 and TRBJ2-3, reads DVKVTQSSRYLVKRTGEKVFLECVQDMDHENMFWYRQDPGLGLRLIYFSYDVKMKEKGDIPEGYSVSREKKERFSLILESASTNQTSMYLCASSSRGLAGADTQYFGPGTRLTVL.

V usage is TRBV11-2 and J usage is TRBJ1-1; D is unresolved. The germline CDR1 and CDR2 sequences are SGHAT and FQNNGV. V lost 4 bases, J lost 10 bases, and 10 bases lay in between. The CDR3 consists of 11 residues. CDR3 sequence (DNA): TGTGCCAGCAGCTCGCAAAGGAGAGCTTTCTTT. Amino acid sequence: CASSSQRRAFF. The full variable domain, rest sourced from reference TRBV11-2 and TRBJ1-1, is EAGVAQSPRYKIIEKRQSVAFWCNPISGHATLYWYQQILGQGPKLLIQFQNNGVVDDSQLPKDRFSAERLKGVDSTLKIQPAKLEDSAVYLCASSSQRRAFFGQGTRLTVV.

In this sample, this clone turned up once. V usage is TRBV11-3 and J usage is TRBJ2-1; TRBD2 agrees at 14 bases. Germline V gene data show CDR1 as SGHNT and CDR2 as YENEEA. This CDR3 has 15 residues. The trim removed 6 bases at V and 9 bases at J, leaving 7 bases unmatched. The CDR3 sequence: CASSPGTSGSGEQFF. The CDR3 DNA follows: TGTGCCAGCAGTCCCGGGACTAGCGGGAGCGGTGAGCAGTTCTTC. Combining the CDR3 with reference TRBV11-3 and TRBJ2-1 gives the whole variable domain EAGVVQSPRYKIIEKKQPVAFWCNPISGHNTLYWYLQNLGQGPELLIRYENEEAVDDSQLPKDRFSAERLKGVDSTLKIQPAELGDSAVYLCASSPGTSGSGEQFFGPGTRLTVL.

CDR3 protein: CAWSVGSGAVDTQYF. DNA for the CDR3: TGTGCCTGGAGTGTCGGTAGCGGAGCTGTCGATACGCAGTATTTT. The chain is built from TRBV30 and TRBJ2-3, with D possibly matching TRBD2 (6 bases). V lost 0 bases, J lost 6 bases, and 16 bases lay in between. CDR3 length equals 15 residues. Germline lookup yields CDR1 GTSNPN and CDR2 SVGIG (reference sequence).

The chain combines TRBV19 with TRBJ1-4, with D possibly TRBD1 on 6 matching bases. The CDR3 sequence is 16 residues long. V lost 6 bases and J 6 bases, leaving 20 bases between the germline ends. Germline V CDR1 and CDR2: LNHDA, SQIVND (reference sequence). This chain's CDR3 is CASSPGHLLSYEKLFF. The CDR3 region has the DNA TGTGCCAGTAGCCCGGGACACCTCCTGAGTTATGAAAAACTGTTTTTT.

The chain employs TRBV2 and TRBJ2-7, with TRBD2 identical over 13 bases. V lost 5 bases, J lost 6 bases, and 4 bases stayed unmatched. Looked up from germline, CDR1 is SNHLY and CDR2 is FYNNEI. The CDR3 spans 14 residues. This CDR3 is CASSTTSGRPEQYF. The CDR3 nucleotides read TGTGCCAGCAGTACGACTAGCGGGAGGCCCGAGCAGTACTTC.

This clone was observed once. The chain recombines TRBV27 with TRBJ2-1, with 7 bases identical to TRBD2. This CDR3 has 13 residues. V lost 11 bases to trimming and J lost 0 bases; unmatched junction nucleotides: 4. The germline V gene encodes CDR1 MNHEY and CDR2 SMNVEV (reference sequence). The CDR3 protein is CAARTSSYNEQFF. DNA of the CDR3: TGTGCCGCGCGGACTAGCTCCTACAATGAGCAGTTCTTC.

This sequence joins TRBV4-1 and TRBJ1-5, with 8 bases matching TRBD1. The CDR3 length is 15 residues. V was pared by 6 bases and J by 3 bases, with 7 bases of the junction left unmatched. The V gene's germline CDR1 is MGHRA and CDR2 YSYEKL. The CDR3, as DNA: TGCGCCAGCAGTCGACAGGGGATCGACAATCAGCCCCAGCATTTT. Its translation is CASSRQGIDNQPQHF.

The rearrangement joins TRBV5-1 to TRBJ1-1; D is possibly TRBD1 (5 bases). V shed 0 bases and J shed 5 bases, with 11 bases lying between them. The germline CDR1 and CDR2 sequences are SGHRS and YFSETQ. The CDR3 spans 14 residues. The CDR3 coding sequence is TGCGCCAGCAGCTTGGGGCAGGGTAGGACTGAAGCTTTCTTT. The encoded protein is CASSLGQGRTEAFF.

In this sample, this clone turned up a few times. The CDR3 region has the DNA TGTGCCAGCAGTTACACAGGGGGCTACGAGCAGTACTTC. Translation: CASSYTGGYEQYF. The genes are TRBV6-5 and TRBJ2-7; TRBD1 agrees at 8 bases. Trimming at V came to 2 bases and at J to 3 bases, leaving 0 bases not matched to a gene. Germline V gives CDR1 MNHEY, CDR2 SVGAGI. The CDR3 spans 13 residues.